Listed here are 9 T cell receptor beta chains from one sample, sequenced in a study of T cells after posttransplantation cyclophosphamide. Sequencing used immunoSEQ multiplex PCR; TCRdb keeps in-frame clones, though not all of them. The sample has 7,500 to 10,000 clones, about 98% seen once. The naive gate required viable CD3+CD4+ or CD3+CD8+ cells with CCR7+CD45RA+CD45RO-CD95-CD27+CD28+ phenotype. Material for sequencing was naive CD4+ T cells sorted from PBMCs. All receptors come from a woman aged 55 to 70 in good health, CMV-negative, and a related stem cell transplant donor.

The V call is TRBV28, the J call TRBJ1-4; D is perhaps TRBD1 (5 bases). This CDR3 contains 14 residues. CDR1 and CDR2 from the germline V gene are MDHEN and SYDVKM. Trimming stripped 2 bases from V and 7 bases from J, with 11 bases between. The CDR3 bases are TGTGCCAGCAGTTTAACTGGGGGGGGTGAAAAACTGTTTTTT. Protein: CASSLTGGGEKLFF.

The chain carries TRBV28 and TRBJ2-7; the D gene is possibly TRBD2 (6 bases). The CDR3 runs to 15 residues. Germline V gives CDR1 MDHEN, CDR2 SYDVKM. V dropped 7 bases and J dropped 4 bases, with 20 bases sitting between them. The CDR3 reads CASNKWEPGGYEQYF. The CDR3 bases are TGTGCCAGCAATAAATGGGAACCCGGGGGTTACGAGCAGTACTTC.

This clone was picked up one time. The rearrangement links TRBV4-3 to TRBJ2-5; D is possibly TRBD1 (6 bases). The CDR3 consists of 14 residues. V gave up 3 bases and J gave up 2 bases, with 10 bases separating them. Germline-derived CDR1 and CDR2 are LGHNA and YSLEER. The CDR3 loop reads CASSQWTEQETQYF. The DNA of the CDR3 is TGCGCCAGCAGCCAGTGGACAGAACAAGAGACCCAGTACTTC.

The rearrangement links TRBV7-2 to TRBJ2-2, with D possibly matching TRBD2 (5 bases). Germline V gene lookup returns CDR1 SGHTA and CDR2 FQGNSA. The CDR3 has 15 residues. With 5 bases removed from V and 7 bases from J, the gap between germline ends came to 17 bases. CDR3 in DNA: TGTGCCAGCAGCACCTACGGACTCACCCACGGGGAGCTGTTTTTT. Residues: CASSTYGLTHGELFF.

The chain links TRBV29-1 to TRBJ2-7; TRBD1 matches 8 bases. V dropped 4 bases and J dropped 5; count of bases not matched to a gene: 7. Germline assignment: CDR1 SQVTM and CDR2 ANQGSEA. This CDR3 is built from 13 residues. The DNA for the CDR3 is TGCAGCGTTGGGACAGGGATTATCCACGAGCAGTACTTC. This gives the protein CSVGTGIIHEQYF.

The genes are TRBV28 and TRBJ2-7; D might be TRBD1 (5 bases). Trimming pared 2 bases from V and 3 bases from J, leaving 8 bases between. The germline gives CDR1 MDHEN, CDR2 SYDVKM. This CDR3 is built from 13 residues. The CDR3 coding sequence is TGTGCCAGCAGTTTAAGACAGTTCTACGAGCAGTACTTC. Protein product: CASSLRQFYEQYF.

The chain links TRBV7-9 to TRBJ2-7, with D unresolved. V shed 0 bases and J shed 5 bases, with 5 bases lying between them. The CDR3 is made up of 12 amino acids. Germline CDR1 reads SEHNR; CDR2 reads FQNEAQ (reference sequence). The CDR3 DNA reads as TGTGCCAGCAGCTTAGCCAGGAACGAGCAGTACTTC. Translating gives CASSLARNEQYF.

CDR3 region: CSGRTGSYEQYF. DNA of the CDR3: TGCAGCGGGCGGACAGGGTCCTACGAGCAGTACTTC. This sequence joins TRBV29-1 and TRBJ2-7; TRBD1 matches 8 bases. V was pared by 7 bases and J by 1 base, with 3 bases of the junction left unmatched. The CDR3 is 12 residues long. CDR1 and CDR2 (germline): SQVTM, ANQGSEA.

DNA for the CDR3: TGTGCCAGCAGACCGAATCAGGGTTTCGCCGGGGAGCTGTTTTTT. Translating it yields CASRPNQGFAGELFF. The chain links TRBV6-5 to TRBJ2-2, with D perhaps TRBD1 (5 bases). Germline loops: CDR1 MNHEY, CDR2 SVGAGI. V lost 6 bases and J 6 bases, leaving 17 bases between the germline ends. The CDR3 sequence is 15 residues long.